This T cell receptor (beta chain) was identified in a study of spatial heterogeneity in lung cancer. Study summary: In the raw reads, each unique TCR and UMI combination was present more than ten times on average. Findings of the study overall: Within tumors, counts of expanded alpha and beta TCRs tracked tumor mutation counts.

By frequency in the sample, this clonotype is medium-sized. The antigen is unknown. This CDR3 region has 14 residues. With 4 bases clipped from V and 8 bases from J, the junction kept 3 bases outside the gene matches. Germline CDR1 SGHRS, CDR2 YFSETQ. TCRdb passed the 5' RACE reads through MiXCR, listing each CDR3 protein once. The sample consists of some 23,000 distinct CDR3 sequences, roughly 6.7% of them appearing once. Noted time point: sample taken at primary tumor resection. The input material, whole RNA from tumor, nontumor lung or frozen PBMC, was sequenced unsorted. The TCR was taken from a male donor with early-stage non-small cell lung cancer. The V gene is TRBV5-1, the J gene TRBJ2-1; 13 positions agree with TRBD2. This specimen was lung tumor tissue, taken at surgery. For the CDR3, the DNA is TGCGCCAGCAGCCGACTAGCGGGGGGCGATGAGCAGTTCTTC. Translating it yields CASSRLAGGDEQFF.